These 17 T cell receptor beta chains originate from one sample sequenced in a study of T cell changes during pregnancy in multiple sclerosis. Using immunoSEQ multiplex PCR, the repertoire was profiled, and TCRdb retains in-frame clones only, with some absent. Altogether under 25,000 clones are present, roughly 90% being singletons, with the ten largest covering 8%. The source material was CD8+ T cells from peripheral blood mononuclear cells, sampled in the first trimester of pregnancy. The origin of the receptors is a female donor in good health, enrolled as a control in a pregnancy study.

The chain combines TRBV7-3 with TRBJ2-3, with TRBD2 matching over 9 bases. Germline V gene sequence: CDR1 SGHTA, CDR2 FQGTGA. Unmatched junction bases numbered 7, after V lost 2 bases and J lost 7 bases. The CDR3 has 15 residues. The DNA for the CDR3 is TGTGCCAGCAGCTTAGGGCGGGGGGGCCTGAATACGCAGTATTTT. This codes for CASSLGRGGLNTQYF.

CDR3 in DNA: TGTGCCAGCAGTGACCGAGGTGGAATAAGTAATGAAAAACTGTTTTTT. As protein: CASSDRGGISNEKLFF. The chain has TRBV2 and TRBJ1-4; no clear D gene. This CDR3 comprises 16 residues. V lost 3 bases, J lost 4 bases, and 15 bases lay in between. Germline V lookup: CDR1 SNHLY, CDR2 FYNNEI.

The V gene is TRBV7-9, the J gene TRBJ2-1; the D gene is possibly TRBD2 (7 bases). Trimming removed 6 bases at V and 7 bases at J, with 19 bases between. The CDR3 runs to 15 residues. Germline CDR1 reads SEHNR; CDR2 reads FQNEAQ (reference sequence). CDR3 bases: TGTGCCAGCAGAGAAAGAGGGGGGGCCGCTAATGAGCAGTTCTTC. It encodes CASRERGGAANEQFF.

CDR3 sequence reads: CASSIDRGLGGKNIQYF. DNA for the CDR3: TGTGCCAGTAGTATAGATCGAGGACTGGGGGGCAAAAACATTCAGTACTTC. This sequence joins TRBV19 and TRBJ2-4; D may be TRBD2 (6 bases). Germline V lookup: CDR1 LNHDA, CDR2 SQIVND (reference sequence). This CDR3 comprises 17 residues. With 0 bases removed from V and 3 bases from J, the gap between germline ends came to 15 bases.

The CDR3 DNA is TGTGCTAGTGGTCCAGACAGGGAACTACGGCCCCAGCATTTT. Protein sequence: CASGPDRELRPQHF. The chain joins TRBV12-5 to TRBJ1-5, with 7 bases lining up with TRBD1. The trim removed 5 bases at V and 9 bases at J, leaving 10 bases unmatched. This CDR3 is 14 amino acids long. Germline V gene data show CDR1 as LGHNT and CDR2 as FRNRAP.

The chain is built from TRBV14 and TRBJ2-3; TRBD1 matches 7 bases. Germline V CDR1 and CDR2: SGHDN, FVKESK. CDR3 length equals 16 residues. V lost 4 bases to trimming and J lost 3 bases; unmatched junction nucleotides: 10. The CDR3 here is CASSLQTGYRTDTQYF. The CDR3 DNA reads TGTGCCAGCAGCCTACAGACAGGGTACAGGACAGATACGCAGTATTTT.

The chain links TRBV23-1 to TRBJ1-2, with TRBD1 matching 7 bases. TRBV23-1 is reported as an ORF; its role is uncertain. There are 14 residues in the CDR3. V lost 3 bases, J lost 4 bases, and 5 bases stayed unmatched. In DNA form, the CDR3 reads TGCGCCAGCAGTCACCGCCGGGACAGCTATGGCTACACCTTC. Translation gives CASSHRRDSYGYTF.

The chain combines TRBV27 with TRBJ1-2; D is unresolved. The CDR3 has 14 amino acids. The germline V gene has CDR1 MNHEY and CDR2 SMNVEV (reference sequence). V lost 6 bases and J lost 1, with 12 bases in between. This CDR3 is CASSPARLNYGYTF. The CDR3 DNA reads TGTGCCAGCAGCCCAGCCCGACTTAACTATGGCTACACCTTC.

The genes are TRBV11-2 and TRBJ2-2; D remains ambiguous. The CDR3 length is 15 residues. Trimming removed 4 bases from V and 0 bases from J, with 9 bases in between. Germline CDR1 and CDR2: SGHAT and FQNNGV. The CDR3: CASSWRAANTGELFF. CDR3 bases: TGTGCCAGCAGCTGGAGAGCAGCGAACACCGGGGAGCTGTTTTTT.

The chain recombines TRBV7-9 with TRBJ2-5, with a weak D call TRBD1 (5 bases). Germline CDR1 reads SEHNR; CDR2 reads FQNEAQ (reference sequence). Trimming shortened V by 1 base and J by 3 bases, and 12 bases separated the two germline ends. The CDR3 spans 15 residues. CDR3 sequence reads: CASSLVPDKKETQYF. CDR3 DNA sequence: TGTGCCAGCAGCTTAGTTCCGGACAAGAAAGAGACCCAGTACTTC.

This clone was counted a few times. The chain links TRBV27 to TRBJ1-1; unclear D gene. The CDR3 length is 15 residues. Germline CDR1 reads MNHEY; CDR2 reads SMNVEV (reference sequence). Trimming pared 3 bases from V and 1 base from J, leaving 12 bases between. CDR3 in DNA: TGTGCCAGCAGTTTTGGAAGCGATTGGAACACTGAAGCTTTCTTT. This translates into CASSFGSDWNTEAFF.

The V call is TRBV5-6, the J call TRBJ1-3; possibly TRBD1 for D (5 bases). The V end was cut by 0 bases, the J end by 0 bases, with 19 bases between. The germline V gene has CDR1 SGHDT and CDR2 YYEEEE. The CDR3 contains 19 residues. For the CDR3, the DNA is TGTGCCAGCAGCTTGGGGTCTCTAGCGGGACTTACCTCTGGAAACACCATATATTTT. The encoded protein is CASSLGSLAGLTSGNTIYF.

The chain employs TRBV29-1 and TRBJ2-7; possible D gene TRBD2, 5 bases. The CDR3 length is 14 residues. Germline-derived CDR1 and CDR2 are SQVTM and ANQGSEA. V lost 7 bases to trimming and J lost 0 bases, with 16 bases between them. Written as DNA, the CDR3 is TGCAGCGCCGCGTCGAGGGATTTCTCCTACGAGCAGTACTTC. Protein: CSAASRDFSYEQYF.

This rearrangement joins TRBV27 to TRBJ1-1; 9 positions agree with TRBD1. The length of the CDR3 is 15 residues. The ends lost 0 bases at V and 5 bases at J; junction bases unmatched: 4. Germline values: CDR1 MNHEY, CDR2 SMNVEV (reference sequence). The CDR3 here is CASSLSWTGVTEAFF. CDR3 in DNA: TGTGCCAGCAGTTTATCGTGGACAGGGGTGACTGAAGCTTTCTTT.

The chain joins TRBV5-1 to TRBJ1-2, with D possibly being TRBD1 (6 bases). This CDR3 is built from 13 residues. Germline assignment: CDR1 SGHRS and CDR2 YFSETQ. Trimming removed 4 bases from V and 4 bases from J, with 11 bases in between. The CDR3: CASSPDSSYGYTF. The CDR3 nucleotides read TGCGCCAGCAGCCCGGACAGCAGCTATGGCTACACCTTC. The complete variable domain, with remaining parts taken from reference TRBV5-1 and TRBJ1-2, reads KAGVTQTPRYLIKTRGQQVTLSCSPISGHRSVSWYQQTPGQGLQFLFEYFSETQRNKGNFPGRFSGRQFSNSRSEMNVSTLELGDSALYLCASSPDSSYGYTFGSGTRLTVV.

V is TRBV5-1 and J is TRBJ2-1, with 8 bases matching TRBD2. Germline trimming cut 6 bases from V and 10 bases from J; bases unmatched to any gene: 3. CDR1 SGHRS and CDR2 YFSETQ come from the germline V gene. There are 11 residues in the CDR3. In nucleotides, the CDR3 is TGCGCCAGCAACTTAGCGGGAGAGCAGTTCTTC. It translates to CASNLAGEQFF.

The chain combines TRBV5-4 with TRBJ1-1; a possible D gene is TRBD1 (6 bases). This CDR3 is 12 amino acids long. With 1 base removed from V and 8 bases from J, the gap between germline ends came to 9 bases. Per the germline V gene, CDR1 is SGHNT and CDR2 is YYREEE (reference sequence). The CDR3 region has the DNA TGTGCCAGCAGCTTGACAGGGCGGGAAGCTTTCTTT. Its translation: CASSLTGREAFF.